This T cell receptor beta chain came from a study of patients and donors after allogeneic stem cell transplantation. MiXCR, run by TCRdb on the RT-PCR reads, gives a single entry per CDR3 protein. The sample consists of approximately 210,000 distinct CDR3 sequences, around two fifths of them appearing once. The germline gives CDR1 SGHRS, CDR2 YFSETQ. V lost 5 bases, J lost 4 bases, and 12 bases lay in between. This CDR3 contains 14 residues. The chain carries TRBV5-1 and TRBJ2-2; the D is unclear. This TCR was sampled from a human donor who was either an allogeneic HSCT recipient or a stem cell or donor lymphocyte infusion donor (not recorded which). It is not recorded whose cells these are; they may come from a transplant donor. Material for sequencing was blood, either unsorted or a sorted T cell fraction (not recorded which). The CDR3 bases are TGCGCCAGCAGTTCCTCTCCCCCCACCGGGGAGCTGTTTTTT. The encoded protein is CASSSSPPTGELFF.